This T cell receptor beta chain was retrieved from a study of T-cell reconstitution after alpha-beta-depleted transplantation in children. The study's findings and limits: At the one-year point after transplant, T-cell counts and TCRbeta diversity were found to come mostly from T cells that had been newly produced. Roughly two months post-transplant, alpha-beta T cells reportedly originated from several hundred graft clones that had expanded.

Ten or more counts support this clonotype. Its antigen is currently unknown. Preparation of the TCRbeta library was carried out with unique molecular identifiers. TCRdb reanalysed the PCR reads using MiXCR and keeps one entry per CDR3 protein. The sample consists of roughly 200,000 distinct CDR3 sequences, 7% to 9% of them appearing once. Trimming shortened V by 2 bases and J by 1 base, and 12 bases separated the two germline ends. This CDR3 is built from 15 residues. CDR1 SGHRS and CDR2 YFSETQ come from the germline V gene. This chain joins TRBV5-1 and TRBJ2-5, with D perhaps matching TRBD1 or TRBD2 (5 bases each). The material was PBMCs, mostly from graft donor cells, obtained 360 days after TCRalphabeta/CD19-depleted stem cell transplant. The TCR was taken from a male patient between 2 and 9 years old who had a stem cell transplant for acute myeloid leukemia, so the T cells may come from the graft donor. In DNA form, the CDR3 reads TGCGCCAGCAGCTTTCTCGGGGCCGTCCAAGAGACCCAGTACTTC. Protein sequence: CASSFLGAVQETQYF.